The T cell receptor beta chain under discussion was sequenced for a study of blood T cells in healthy people across ages. Germline V gene data show CDR1 as SGHRS and CDR2 as YFSETQ. Trimming cost V 0 bases and J 0 bases; bases outside gene matches: 5. The CDR3 consists of 18 residues. Samples had at least 6.5 million PBMCs isolated from them. For the second PCR, which ran for about 6 to 11 cycles, a sample-barcoded 5' primer and a J-beta primer mix were used. One entry per CDR3 protein, called by TCRdb with MiXCR from the 5' RACE reads. The sample shows approximately 830,000 distinct CDR3 sequences, 62% of them seen only once.

Sequenced material: blood. The receptor's source is a man under 40 in good health. The rearrangement joins TRBV5-1 to TRBJ2-6; 8 bases are shared with TRBD1. The CDR3 coding sequence is TGCGCCAGCAGCTTGGAGGGACAGGCGTCCTCTGGGGCCAACGTCCTGACTTTC. Translated, it gives CASSLEGQASSGANVLTF.